This passage covers 14 T cell receptor beta chains from one sample sequenced in a study of blood T cell repertoires in COVID-19. Assay used: immunoSEQ multiplex PCR; TCRdb lists only in-frame clones, some missing. The profile covers about 57,000 clones, with roughly 82% appearing a single time and under 25% taken by the ten largest. Sequencing was performed on peripheral blood. These receptors were collected from a woman aged 55-69 years with acute or convalescent COVID-19.

The V and J genes are TRBV2 and TRBJ1-2; D gene unclear. This CDR3 is 11 amino acids long. In germline, CDR1 is SNHLY, CDR2 FYNNEI. V was clipped by 6 bases and J by 7 bases, with 9 bases between them. CDR3 amino acids: CASRAEGGYTF. CDR3 DNA: TGTGCCAGCAGGGCAGAGGGTGGCTACACCTTC. Based on the CDR3 plus reference TRBV2 and TRBJ1-2, the full variable domain is EPEVTQTPSHQVTQMGQEVILRCVPISNHLYFYWYRQILGQKVEFLVSFYNNEISEKSEIFDDQFSVERPDGSNFTLKIRSTKLEDSAMYFCASRAEGGYTFGSGTRLTVV.

In this sample, this clone turned up once. The V call is TRBV6-5, the J call TRBJ2-1, with 15 bases identical to TRBD2. Germline V gene sequence: CDR1 MNHEY, CDR2 SVGAGI. The CDR3 has 15 amino acids. With 5 bases clipped from V and 6 bases from J, the junction kept 2 bases outside the gene matches. The CDR3 protein is CASSRTSGGGNEQFF. The CDR3 nucleotides read TGTGCCAGCAGTCGGACTAGCGGGGGGGGCAATGAGCAGTTCTTC.

This clone was detected only once. This chain uses TRBV3-1 (or the pseudogene TRBV3-2) with TRBJ2-1; TRBD1 is a possible D gene (6 bases). With 4 bases removed from V and 8 bases from J, the gap between germline ends came to 15 bases. The V gene's germline CDR1 is LGHDT and CDR2 YNNKEL (reference sequence). CDR3 length equals 14 residues. The CDR3 sequence is CASSRSTGPDEQFF. In nucleotides, the CDR3 is TGTGCCAGCAGCCGATCGACAGGCCCGGATGAGCAGTTCTTC.

The chain links TRBV20-1 to TRBJ2-5; D remains ambiguous. CDR1 DFQATT and CDR2 SNEGSKA come from the germline V gene (reference sequence). This CDR3 spans 11 amino acids. V was trimmed by 5 bases and J by 0 bases, leaving 4 bases between them. The CDR3 sequence is CSADNQETQYF. Here the CDR3 DNA reads TGCAGTGCTGACAACCAAGAGACCCAGTACTTC.

This clone showed up just a few times. This chain uses TRBV7-2 with TRBJ2-3; 9 bases are shared with TRBD2. Germline V gene data show CDR1 as SGHTA and CDR2 as FQGNSA. The V and J ends lost 4 bases and 4 bases, in that order; junction bases with no gene match: 6. The CDR3 is 15 residues long. Here the CDR3 reads CASSSAGGGADTQYF. The CDR3 nucleotides are TGTGCCAGCAGCTCAGCGGGGGGTGGGGCAGATACGCAGTATTTT.

The chain combines TRBV4-3 with TRBJ2-2; TRBD1 aligns across 10 bases. The CDR3 spans 18 residues. V was pared by 1 base and J by 7 bases, with 12 bases of the junction left unmatched. Looked up from germline, CDR1 is LGHNA and CDR2 is YSLEER. As DNA, the CDR3 is TGCGCCAGCAGCCAAGCCACCTCGTGGGGGACAGGGGTCGGGGAGCTGTTTTTT. It encodes CASSQATSWGTGVGELFF.

CDR3 in DNA: TGTGCCAGCGCCTTCCTCCAACAGGGCGGCGAGCAGTTCTTC. It encodes CASAFLQQGGEQFF. This chain uses TRBV27 with TRBJ2-1; D is possibly TRBD1 (6 bases). V was clipped by 8 bases and J by 10 bases, with 21 bases between them. The CDR3 sequence is 14 residues long. Germline V gene lookup returns CDR1 MNHEY and CDR2 SMNVEV (reference sequence).

The gene calls are TRBV4-2 and TRBJ2-7; D is possibly TRBD2 (5 bases). Germline V gene data show CDR1 as LGHNA and CDR2 as YNFKEQ. V gave up 1 base and J gave up 1 base, with 11 bases separating them. The CDR3 has 15 residues. The CDR3 loop is CASSQVVGDSYEQYF. CDR3 DNA sequence: TGTGCCAGCAGCCAAGTAGTCGGGGATTCCTACGAGCAGTACTTC.

J is TRBJ2-7 and V is TRBV15, with 10 bases that match TRBD1. This CDR3 region has 14 residues. Germline CDR1 LNHNV, CDR2 YYDKDF (reference sequence). The junction had 3 bases not matched to a gene; V was cut back by 1 base and J by 6 bases. The CDR3 DNA is TGTGCCACCAGCAGAGGGGACAGGGGACGCGAGCAGTACTTC. Its protein is CATSRGDRGREQYF.

The chain's CDR3 is CASRPTGRLKAFF. DNA of the CDR3: TGCGCCAGCAGACCGACAGGTAGACTCAAGGCTTTCTTT. The chain combines TRBV5-1 with TRBJ1-1; D may be TRBD1 (6 bases). The length of the CDR3 is 13 residues. Germline CDR1 is SGHRS and CDR2 is YFSETQ. V was clipped by 5 bases and J by 11 bases, with 19 bases between them.

This chain links TRBV7-8 with TRBJ1-1; maybe TRBD1 (5 bases). Germline V gene sequence: CDR1 SGHVS, CDR2 FQNEAQ. The CDR3 spans 12 residues. V gave up 5 bases and J gave up 6 bases, with 10 bases separating them. CDR3 residues: CASSGGGAEAFF. As DNA, the CDR3 is TGTGCCAGCAGCGGTGGGGGGGCTGAAGCTTTCTTT.

CDR3: CASSSLWAGAREYQETQYF. DNA for the CDR3: TGTGCCAGCAGCTCGCTCTGGGCGGGGGCCCGAGAGTACCAAGAGACCCAGTACTTC. The chain has TRBV7-9 and TRBJ2-5, with D maybe TRBD2 (7 bases). CDR1 and CDR2 from the germline V gene are SEHNR and FQNEAQ (reference sequence). This CDR3 contains 19 residues. Trimming removed 4 bases at V and 0 bases at J, with 24 bases between.

The chain combines TRBV5-5 with TRBJ1-1, with 9 bases matching TRBD1. Germline V gene sequence: CDR1 SGHKS, CDR2 YYEKEE (reference sequence). The CDR3 is made up of 17 amino acids. V shed 4 bases, J shed 4 bases, and the junction held 14 bases outside the gene matches. This CDR3 reads CASSRGQGEPLGTEAFF. CDR3 bases: TGTGCCAGCAGCCGGGGACAGGGAGAGCCGTTGGGCACTGAAGCTTTCTTT.

The V and J genes are TRBV6-1 and TRBJ1-6; D uncertain. Germline V gives CDR1 MNHNS, CDR2 SASEGT. The length of the CDR3 is 13 residues. The germline V and J ends were trimmed by 3 bases and 13 bases, with 13 bases remaining between them. The CDR3 sequence: CASSDRLGVPLHF. CDR3 nucleotide sequence: TGTGCCAGCAGTGACAGACTCGGGGTGCCCCTCCACTTT.